This paragraph covers one T cell receptor (beta chain) sequence. What it binds is not known. In the authors' methods: Variation in CDR3 across clinicopathological groups served as the basis for constructing a distant-metastasis classifier in papillary thyroid cancer. TCRdb re-called the PCR reads through MiXCR. These V and J calls derive from TCRdb rather than the authors' analysis. In the table there are approximately 17,000 clones, roughly 25% of which are singletons. Treatment of any kind had been given to no patient before thyroid surgery. This record comes from a study of metastatic and nonmetastatic thyroid tumors. Study information: Peripheral blood and tumor or nodule samples from malignant and benign thyroid patients were compared.

The study's findings and limits: A significant increase in TCR beta diversity was reportedly seen in malignant thyroid tumors relative to benign nodules, in blood and tumor.

The receptor was isolated from a female donor with papillary thyroid cancer or a benign thyroid nodule (not recorded which). Some clones in this sample may be carry-over from other donors' samples. Sequenced material: adjacent normal tissue.

CDR3 sequence reads: CASSTQTQGVYEAQYF. CDR3 DNA: TGTGCCAGCAGCACGCAAACCCAGGGGGTTTACGAAGCGCAGTATTTT. V is TRBV9 and J is TRBJ2-3; 7 nucleotides line up with TRBD1. The ends lost 4 bases at V and 10 bases at J; junction bases unmatched: 18. This CDR3 comprises 16 residues. Germline CDR1 and CDR2: SGDLS and YYNGEE. Looking up the rest from reference TRBV9 and TRBJ2-3 gives the full variable domain: DSGVTQTPKHLITATGQRVTLRCSPRSGDLSVYWYQQSLDQGLQFLIQYYNGEERAKGNILERFSAQQFPDLHSELNLSSLELGDSALYFCASSTQTQGVYEAQYFGPGTRLTVL.